This T cell receptor (beta chain) was sequenced for a study of shared clonotypes between healthy human individuals. Study information: For every donor, three CD4 naive, three CD4 memory, two CD8 naive and one CD8 memory plates were used. Study findings and constraints: Sampling covered blood only; tissue repertoires likely differ. Non-shared clonotypes displayed generation probabilities falling below those of clonotypes present in all four donors.

Using immunoSEQ multiplex PCR, the repertoire was profiled, and TCRdb retains in-frame clones only, with some absent. The sample consists of 850,000 to 1,100,000 clones, around 77% of them appearing once. CDR1 is LNHNV and CDR2 is YYDKDF in the germline V gene (reference sequence). This CDR3 has 12 amino acids. V lost 1 base and J 11 bases, leaving 10 bases between the germline ends. About this clone: What it binds is unknown.

The sequenced sample consisted of memory CD4+ T cells from PBMCs. The subset denotes: CD45RA-negative fraction. This chain joins TRBV15 and TRBJ2-3; D is ambiguous. The receptor was isolated from a man between 18 and 29 years old in good health. Some clones in this sample may be carry-over from other donors' samples. Written as DNA, the CDR3 is TGTGCCACCAGCAGAGCTTTCGGCGAGCAGTATTTT. It translates to CATSRAFGEQYF.